These T cell receptor beta chains were read from a single sample in a study of blood T cell repertoires in COVID-19. TCRdb keeps only in-frame clones here, not all; method: immunoSEQ multiplex PCR. The sample includes more than 35,000 clones, roughly 84% of them seen just once. The material sequenced was peripheral blood. The receptors were gathered from a man in his forties or fifties with active or convalescent COVID-19. Both conserved end residues are part of each CDR3. The order of the fields is J gene, V gene, clone size, D gene, CDR3 length, CDR3 DNA, CDR3 protein. The D gene is left open where the match is weak. Where a row states a size, it is once, few, many or the class of an expanded clone; other rows omit it.

J: TRBJ1-2; V: TRBV7-2; size: NA; D: NA; length: 13; DNA: TGTGCCAGCAGCTTAGAGTCAGTCTATGGCTACACCTTC; CDR3: CASSLESVYGYTF
J: TRBJ2-2; V: TRBV7-6; size: NA; D: TRBD2; length: 20; DNA: TGTGCCAGCAGCCCAGGGTTAGGGCTAGCGGGGGGGCCGTTCACCGGGGAGCTGTTTTTT; CDR3: CASSPGLGLAGGPFTGELFF
J: TRBJ1-5; V: TRBV3-1/TRBV3-2; size: NA; D: NA; length: 14; DNA: TGTGCCAGCAGCCAACAGGGCGGCAATCAGCCCCAGCATTTT; CDR3: CASSQQGGNQPQHF
J: TRBJ2-2; V: TRBV3-1/TRBV3-2; size: NA; D: NA; length: 14; DNA: TGTGCCAGCAGCCAACGACTCTACACCGGGGAGCTGTTTTTT; CDR3: CASSQRLYTGELFF
J: TRBJ2-5; V: TRBV19; size: NA; D: TRBD1; length: 17; DNA: TGTGCCAGTAGTATGCGCCCGGGACAGGGGGCCCGAGAGACCCAGTACTTC; CDR3: CASSMRPGQGARETQYF
J: TRBJ1-4; V: TRBV5-1; size: NA; D: NA; length: 15; DNA: TGCGCCAGCAGCGCGGCCGGGGAGAGGAATGAAAAACTGTTTTTT; CDR3: CASSAAGERNEKLFF
J: TRBJ1-4; V: TRBV19; size: NA; D: NA; length: 15; DNA: TGTGCCAGTAGTATACAGGCTCCACAAGTTGAAAAACTGTTTTTT; CDR3: CASSIQAPQVEKLFF
J: TRBJ2-7; V: TRBV6-4; size: NA; D: TRBD1; length: 15; DNA: TGTGCCAGCAGCATTACCAACAGGGGTACCTACGAGCAGTACTTC; CDR3: CASSITNRGTYEQYF
J: TRBJ2-2; V: TRBV6-2/TRBV6-3; size: NA; D: TRBD2; length: 18; DNA: TGTGCCAGCAGTTACGATCCTAGCGGGGGCCCCAACACCGGGGAGCTGTTTTTT; CDR3: CASSYDPSGGPNTGELFF
J: TRBJ1-1; V: TRBV4-2; size: NA; D: TRBD1; length: 15; DNA: TGTGCCAGCAGCCAGACAGGGATCGTTGGCACTGAAGCTTTCTTT; CDR3: CASSQTGIVGTEAFF
J: TRBJ1-5; V: TRBV9; size: NA; D: TRBD1; length: 20; DNA: TGTGCCAGCAGCGAGCGGACAGGGGGGACATGGCATCATAGCAATCAGCCCCAGCATTTT; CDR3: CASSERTGGTWHHSNQPQHF
J: TRBJ1-6; V: TRBV6-5; size: NA; D: TRBD1; length: 13; DNA: TGTGCCAGCCGGGACAGGTCTAATTCACCCCTCCACTTT; CDR3: CASRDRSNSPLHF
J: TRBJ1-6; V: TRBV3-1/TRBV3-2; size: NA; D: NA; length: 15; DNA: TGTGCCAGCAGCCAAGATTGGACCTCAGGGTCACCCCTCCACTTT; CDR3: CASSQDWTSGSPLHF
J: TRBJ1-4; V: TRBV3-1/TRBV3-2; size: NA; D: NA; length: 19; DNA: TGTGCCAGCAGCCAAGATCTTATGGGGGGTTACGCGGCTAATGAAAAACTGTTTTTT; CDR3: CASSQDLMGGYAANEKLFF
J: TRBJ2-5; V: TRBV19; size: few; D: TRBD2; length: 15; DNA: TGTGCCAGTAGTATAGCCCTAGCGGTAAAAGAGACCCAGTACTTC; CDR3: CASSIALAVKETQYF
J: TRBJ2-5; V: TRBV30; size: NA; D: TRBD2; length: 13; DNA: TGTGCCTGGGGGCGGGGGGCCCAAGAGACCCAGTACTTC; CDR3: CAWGRGAQETQYF
J: TRBJ1-1; V: TRBV5-5; size: NA; D: TRBD1; length: 14; DNA: TGTGCCAGCAGCCGCGACAGGGGGGGATTTGAAGCTTTCTTT; CDR3: CASSRDRGGFEAFF
J: TRBJ1-1; V: TRBV19; size: NA; D: TRBD1; length: 16; DNA: TGTGCCAGTAGGCCGGGACAGGGTTTACCCAACACTGAAGCTTTCTTT; CDR3: CASRPGQGLPNTEAFF
J: TRBJ1-1; V: TRBV2; size: NA; D: TRBD1; length: 14; DNA: TGTGCCAGAAGGGACAGTTCTACCGGGGGTGAAGCTTTCTTT; CDR3: CARRDSSTGGEAFF
J: TRBJ2-5; V: TRBV6-5; size: NA; D: TRBD2; length: 14; DNA: TGTGCCAGCAGAGACGCGGGGGGAATAGAGACCCAGTACTTC; CDR3: CASRDAGGIETQYF
J: TRBJ2-2; V: TRBV3-1/TRBV3-2; size: once; D: NA; length: 14; DNA: TGTGCCAGCAGCCGCTTACAAGACACCGGGGAGCTGTTTTTT; CDR3: CASSRLQDTGELFF
J: TRBJ2-2; V: TRBV5-6; size: NA; D: TRBD2; length: 14; DNA: TGTGCCAGCAGCTCGGGACTACCGACCGGGGAGCTGTTTTTT; CDR3: CASSSGLPTGELFF
J: TRBJ1-4; V: TRBV6-1; size: NA; D: TRBD1; length: 15; DNA: TGTGCCAGCAGTGAAACAGGGGGTTCTAATGAAAAACTGTTTTTT; CDR3: CASSETGGSNEKLFF
J: TRBJ1-6; V: TRBV5-1; size: few; D: NA; length: 14; DNA: TGCGCCAGCAGCTTGAGCGAGGGTTTCTCACCCCTCCACTTT; CDR3: CASSLSEGFSPLHF
J: TRBJ2-3; V: TRBV6-4; size: once; D: NA; length: 14; DNA: TGTGCCAGCAGTGACGGGGGGGCCACAGATACGCAGTATTTT; CDR3: CASSDGGATDTQYF
J: TRBJ2-7; V: TRBV5-1; size: few; D: NA; length: 13; DNA: TGCGCCAGCAGCCTCGTGAGAGGGGGCGAGCAGTACTTC; CDR3: CASSLVRGGEQYF
J: TRBJ1-5; V: TRBV9; size: few; D: NA; length: 14; DNA: TGTGCCAGCAGCGGACTAGGGCAGAATCAGCCCCAGCATTTT; CDR3: CASSGLGQNQPQHF
J: TRBJ1-2; V: TRBV6-1; size: once; D: NA; length: 14; DNA: TGTGCCAGCAGTGAATTTGGGGCCGTCTATGGCTACACCTTC; CDR3: CASSEFGAVYGYTF
J: TRBJ2-1; V: TRBV6-5; size: NA; D: TRBD2; length: 15; DNA: TGTGCCAGCAGACCCCAAGGACTAGGCTACAATGAGCAGTTCTTC; CDR3: CASRPQGLGYNEQFF
J: TRBJ1-3; V: TRBV9; size: NA; D: TRBD1; length: 16; DNA: TGTGCCAGCAGCGTAGACCTGGACAGGTCTGGAAACACCATATATTTT; CDR3: CASSVDLDRSGNTIYF
J: TRBJ1-2; V: TRBV7-6; size: NA; D: TRBD1; length: 16; DNA: TGTGCCAGCAGCTTAGCGGGACAGGGCCCAAACTATGGCTACACCTTC; CDR3: CASSLAGQGPNYGYTF
J: TRBJ1-6; V: TRBV9; size: NA; D: NA; length: 15; DNA: TGTGCCAGCAGCGTAGGCGCAGGGAACAATTCACCCCTCCACTTT; CDR3: CASSVGAGNNSPLHF
J: TRBJ2-1; V: TRBV7-9; size: NA; D: NA; length: 12; DNA: TGTGCCAGCTATGGCCCCATTGGTGAGCAGTTCTTC; CDR3: CASYGPIGEQFF
J: TRBJ1-2; V: TRBV5-1; size: NA; D: NA; length: 16; DNA: TGCGCCAGCAGCTTGGGGCTTTCGGCAGGGCGCTATGGCTACACCTTC; CDR3: CASSLGLSAGRYGYTF
J: TRBJ1-4; V: TRBV11-2; size: NA; D: TRBD1; length: 18; DNA: TGTGCCAGCAGCACCGCCGGGACAGCCTTTTCGTGGCGTGAAAAACTGTTTTTT; CDR3: CASSTAGTAFSWREKLFF
J: TRBJ2-1; V: TRBV9; size: NA; D: TRBD1; length: 15; DNA: TGTGCCAGCAGCGCAACAGGGGCTTACTACAATGAGCAGTTCTTC; CDR3: CASSATGAYYNEQFF
J: TRBJ1-1; V: TRBV10-3; size: NA; D: NA; length: 14; DNA: TGTGCCATCAGGAAGGGGGAGATGAACACTGAAGCTTTCTTT; CDR3: CAIRKGEMNTEAFF
J: TRBJ1-1; V: TRBV5-1; size: NA; D: NA; length: 15; DNA: TGCGCCAGCAGCTTCACAGCCTTGTTGAACACTGAAGCTTTCTTT; CDR3: CASSFTALLNTEAFF
J: TRBJ2-3; V: TRBV10-1; size: NA; D: NA; length: 14; DNA: TGCGCCAGCAGTGACAGGGGAAGGACAGATACGCAGTATTTT; CDR3: CASSDRGRTDTQYF
J: TRBJ2-2; V: TRBV15; size: NA; D: NA; length: 14; DNA: TGTGCCACCAGCAGAGATGAGGGGGCCGGGGAGCTGTTTTTT; CDR3: CATSRDEGAGELFF
J: TRBJ1-6; V: TRBV7-9; size: NA; D: TRBD1; length: 17; DNA: TGTGCCAGCAGCTCGAATTCGCCAGGGGGTCCTTATTCACCCCTCCACTTT; CDR3: CASSSNSPGGPYSPLHF
J: TRBJ2-4; V: TRBV25-1; size: NA; D: NA; length: 15; DNA: TGTGCCAGCAGTGATTATACCGCGGCCAAAAACATTCAGTACTTC; CDR3: CASSDYTAAKNIQYF
J: TRBJ1-5; V: TRBV6-1; size: NA; D: NA; length: 15; DNA: TGTGCCAGCAGTGAAGTGCCGGACAACAATCAGCCCCAGCATTTT; CDR3: CASSEVPDNNQPQHF